The 30 T cell receptor beta chains listed next were all sequenced from one sample in a study of beta chain features in type 1 diabetes (dated 2018 in TCRdb). Libraries were constructed by the immunoSEQ multiplex PCR assay. All of the isolated RNA was reverse transcribed with the High Capacity cDNA Reverse Transcription Kit, so expressed TCRB transcripts were sequenced. In TCRdb, the immuneACCESS table is reduced to in-frame sequences with V and J assigned. These tables do not hold every clone; where another copy was compared, an unresolved V gene accounts for under half, and the others remain unexplained. The sample records approximately 150,000 clones, 9% to 10% of which are singletons. The ten largest account for over 2% of the sample. The sample comprised central memory CD4+ T cells from blood. The receptors here all came from a woman younger than 30 in good health.

This clone was picked up a small number of times. The J gene is TRBJ1-2, the V gene TRBV5-1; D might be TRBD1 (6 bases). The CDR3 extends over 14 amino acids. V dropped 0 bases and J dropped 4 bases, with 10 bases sitting between them. Per the germline V gene, CDR1 is SGHRS and CDR2 is YFSETQ. The CDR3 here is CASSLAGTIYGYTF. The CDR3 DNA is TGCGCCAGCAGCTTGGCGGGGACAATCTATGGCTACACCTTC.

This clone was picked up a small number of times. The rearrangement links TRBV19 to TRBJ2-1; the match to TRBD1 covers 7 bases. Germline-derived CDR1 and CDR2 are LNHDA and SQIVND (reference sequence). This CDR3 spans 16 amino acids. The ends lost 4 bases at V and 3 bases at J; junction bases unmatched: 9. CDR3 region: CASSNRQGLYYNEQFF. The CDR3 nucleotides are TGTGCCAGTAGTAACCGACAGGGATTATACTACAATGAGCAGTTCTTC.

CDR3 sequence: CASSKIDRGRAFF. DNA of the CDR3: TGTGCCAGCAGCAAAATTGACAGGGGGCGAGCTTTCTTT. The chain combines TRBV21-1 with TRBJ1-1; the table calls TRBD1, which could not be checked here. TRBV21-1 is listed as a pseudogene. The CDR3 length is 13 residues.

The chain employs TRBV2 and TRBJ2-7, with 8 bases that match TRBD1. Trimming cost V 1 base and J 2 bases; bases outside gene matches: 7. The CDR3 extends over 16 amino acids. Per germline, CDR1 SNHLY and CDR2 FYNNEI. CDR3: CASSEDGRGHTYEQYF. As DNA, the CDR3 is TGTGCCAGCAGTGAAGATGGCAGGGGGCACACCTACGAGCAGTACTTC.

The chain is built from TRBV25-1 and TRBJ2-4; TRBD1 matches 9 bases. This CDR3 has 13 residues. V lost 6 bases to trimming and J lost 7 bases; unmatched junction nucleotides: 4. The germline gives CDR1 MGHDK, CDR2 SYGVNS. The CDR3 nucleotides read TGTGCCAGCAGGGACAGGGGAGCGAACATTCAGTACTTC. It yields the protein CASRDRGANIQYF.

This clone was seen at least ten times. The chain recombines TRBV25-1 with TRBJ1-2; tentatively, D is TRBD1 (5 bases). The CDR3 is 13 amino acids. Trimming removed 3 bases at V and 7 bases at J, with 12 bases between. Germline assignment: CDR1 MGHDK and CDR2 SYGVNS. The CDR3 loop is CASSELGDGGYTF. The CDR3 DNA sequence: TGTGCCAGCAGTGAGTTAGGGGATGGTGGCTACACCTTC.

The chain uses TRBV18 and TRBJ1-2; D remains ambiguous. V was trimmed by 2 bases and J by 6 bases, leaving 10 bases between them. The CDR3 has 13 amino acids. Per the germline V gene, CDR1 is KGHSH and CDR2 is LQKENI. The CDR3 loop is CASSPDKLDGYTF. CDR3 bases: TGTGCCAGCTCACCAGACAAGCTTGATGGCTACACCTTC.

J is TRBJ1-6 and V is TRBV7-2, with D unclear. This CDR3 is built from 11 residues. Germline V lookup: CDR1 SGHTA, CDR2 FQGNSA. Trimming stripped 5 bases from V and 14 bases from J, with 10 bases between. CDR3 DNA sequence: TGTGCCAGCAGCAACACCATGGCCCTCCACTTT. As protein: CASSNTMALHF.

The chain has TRBV2 and TRBJ2-3; TRBD1 matches 7 bases. The CDR3 contains 16 residues. Per germline, CDR1 SNHLY and CDR2 FYNNEI. The V and J ends lost 6 bases and 2 bases, in that order; junction bases with no gene match: 11. CDR3 sequence: CASRKAQGSNTDTQYF. DNA of the CDR3: TGTGCCAGCAGGAAGGCACAGGGGAGCAACACAGATACGCAGTATTTT.

V is TRBV30 and J is TRBJ1-5; the D is unclear. This CDR3 has 15 residues. V was pared by 1 base and J by 0 bases, with 10 bases between. The germline CDR1 and CDR2 sequences are GTSNPN and SVGIG (reference sequence). The CDR3 here is CAWSGASYSNQPQHF. CDR3 bases: TGTGCCTGGAGTGGTGCCAGTTATAGCAATCAGCCCCAGCATTTT.

The chain joins TRBV6-6 to TRBJ2-5; 7 bases fit TRBD2. The germline V gene encodes CDR1 MNHNY and CDR2 SVGAGI (reference sequence). The V gene end was trimmed by 8 bases and the J gene end by 2 bases; junction bases not matched to a gene: 5. This CDR3 has 13 amino acids. CDR3: CASGTTRQETQYF. In nucleotides, the CDR3 is TGTGCCAGCGGGACTACTCGACAAGAGACCCAGTACTTC.

This clone has only a few counts. The CDR3 DNA sequence: TGCGCCAGCAAATTAGCCTTTTCCGGGGGGGCGAGAGGAGAGACCCAGTACTTC. This translates into CASKLAFSGGARGETQYF. The V call is TRBV5-1, the J call TRBJ2-5; 8 nucleotides align to TRBD2. V was pared by 6 bases and J by 4 bases, with 20 bases of the junction left unmatched. Germline V CDR1 and CDR2: SGHRS, YFSETQ. CDR3 length: 18 amino acids.

This clone appeared a few times. The chain joins TRBV7-9 to TRBJ2-3, with 10 positions matching TRBD2. Germline V gene sequence: CDR1 SEHNR, CDR2 FQNEAQ (reference sequence). This CDR3 contains 19 residues. Unmatched junction bases numbered 12, after V lost 1 base and J lost 2 bases. CDR3: CASSLGLAGDYFLTDTQYF. As DNA, the CDR3 is TGTGCCAGCAGCTTAGGGCTAGCGGGGGACTACTTCCTCACAGATACGCAGTATTTT.

This clone showed up just a few times. The chain is built from TRBV30 and TRBJ2-5; D might be TRBD2 (6 bases). Looked up from germline, CDR1 is GTSNPN and CDR2 is SVGIG (reference sequence). Deletions cut 4 bases from V and 3 bases from J, with 15 bases between. The CDR3 has 14 amino acids. CDR3 sequence: CAWIGGDGEETQYF. DNA of the CDR3: TGTGCCTGGATCGGAGGGGACGGAGAAGAGACCCAGTACTTC.

This clone was seen at least ten times. V usage is TRBV5-1 and J usage is TRBJ2-6, with D perhaps matching TRBD1 (5 bases). Trimming took off 5 bases at V and 9 bases at J, with 15 bases between the two ends. CDR3 size: 14 residues. From germline, CDR1 is SGHRS and CDR2 YFSETQ. The CDR3 DNA sequence: TGCGCCAGCAGTCCGACAGCCCTCCACAACGTCCTGACTTTC. Protein: CASSPTALHNVLTF.

This clone was seen more than once but under ten times. This chain connects TRBV14 to TRBJ2-7, with 10 bases lining up with TRBD2. The CDR3 totals 17 residues. Germline CDR1 SGHDN, CDR2 FVKESK. V lost 1 base, J lost 4 bases, and 10 bases stayed unmatched. Here the CDR3 reads CASSQGTSGILAYEQYF. DNA for the CDR3: TGTGCCAGCAGCCAAGGAACTAGCGGGATTTTAGCTTACGAGCAGTACTTC.

V gene TRBV12-5 combines with J gene TRBJ2-7; 8 bases align to TRBD2. V gave up 2 bases and J gave up 4 bases; unmatched junction bases: 7. The CDR3 runs 15 residues. CDR1 and CDR2 from the germline V gene are LGHNT and FRNRAP. The CDR3: CASGLSGLAPYEQYF. The DNA for the CDR3 is TGTGCTAGTGGTTTGTCCGGACTAGCACCTTACGAGCAGTACTTC.

The chain uses TRBV7-9 and TRBJ2-3; 9 positions agree with TRBD1. This CDR3 has 15 residues. Germline CDR1 is SEHNR and CDR2 is FQNEAQ (reference sequence). V lost 7 bases, J lost 4 bases, and 9 bases stayed unmatched. The CDR3 spells CASTAKQGASDTQYF. In nucleotides, the CDR3 is TGTGCCAGCACCGCGAAACAGGGGGCTTCAGATACGCAGTATTTT.

This clone turned up a few times. Other DNA variants within this sample encode the same CDR3. V usage is TRBV11-2 and J usage is TRBJ2-6; D uncertain. The germline gives CDR1 SGHAT, CDR2 FQNNGV. The ends were cut back, 3 bases at V and 2 bases at J, with 2 bases in the middle. This CDR3 has 13 residues. CDR3 sequence reads: CASSFAGANVLTF. The CDR3 DNA reads as TGTGCCAGCAGCTTCGCTGGGGCCAACGTCCTGACTTTC.

This clone was seen more than once but under ten times. Its ends do not fully match the called genes, so a read error is possible. V gene TRBV6-6 combines with J gene TRBJ2-1, with D possibly being TRBD2 (7 bases). The CDR3 runs 15 residues. Germline assignment: CDR1 MNHNY and CDR2 SVGAGI (reference sequence). Here the CDR3 DNA reads TGTGCCATCAGTGAGTCGTCGGGGGGCGAAGGTGAGCAGTTCTTC. Amino acid sequence: CAISESSGGEGEQFF.

This clone was observed once. The rearrangement uses TRBV5-6 and TRBJ2-5; 9 bases fit TRBD2. The CDR3 runs 18 residues. The germline V gene encodes CDR1 SGHDT and CDR2 YYEEEE. After removal of 0 bases from V and 1 base from J, the junction contained 10 bases not matched to a gene. In DNA form, the CDR3 reads TGTGCCAGCAGCTTGGAAGCTAGGGCGGGGGGGAGCCAAGAGACCCAGTACTTC. It yields the protein CASSLEARAGGSQETQYF.

The chain joins TRBV9 to TRBJ2-5, with TRBD2 identical over 11 bases. CDR3 length: 15 residues. Germline V gene data show CDR1 as SGDLS and CDR2 as YYNGEE. After removal of 4 bases from V and 7 bases from J, the junction contained 9 bases not matched to a gene. This CDR3 is CASSPQLAGVVTQYF. CDR3 bases: TGTGCCAGCAGCCCACAACTAGCGGGAGTGGTGACCCAGTACTTC.

The chain's CDR3 is CSVEERSTDTQYF. The CDR3 region has the DNA TGCAGCGTTGAGGAGAGGAGTACAGATACGCAGTATTTT. The rearrangement joins TRBV29-1 to TRBJ2-3; D is unclear. V was clipped by 3 bases and J by 3 bases, with 10 bases between them. Germline values: CDR1 SQVTM, CDR2 ANQGSEA. The CDR3 consists of 13 residues.

This chain uses TRBV23-1 with TRBJ1-3; no clear D gene. TRBV23-1 is labeled an ORF, and its function is uncertain. The ends were cut back, 0 bases at V and 9 bases at J, with 15 bases in the middle. CDR3 length: 15 residues. Written as DNA, the CDR3 is TGCGCCAGCAGTCAATCCCCCGACACGATAACCACCATATATTTT. Protein product: CASSQSPDTITTIYF.

This clone was recorded at least ten times. The rearrangement uses TRBV19 and TRBJ2-7, with TRBD1 matching 8 bases. This CDR3 contains 15 residues. The trim removed 3 bases at V and 3 bases at J, leaving 7 bases unmatched. Germline values: CDR1 LNHDA, CDR2 SQIVND (reference sequence). This CDR3 reads CASSMAGTGHYEQYF. The DNA of the CDR3 is TGTGCCAGTAGTATGGCCGGGACAGGCCACTACGAGCAGTACTTC.

V usage is TRBV7-6 and J usage is TRBJ2-2; the match to TRBD1 covers 7 bases. From germline, CDR1 is SGHVS and CDR2 FNYEAQ. Trimming took 3 bases from V and 7 from J; bases not matched to a gene: 5. This CDR3 is 14 amino acids long. Here the CDR3 reads CASSLTGSDGELFF. Here the CDR3 DNA reads TGTGCCAGCAGCTTGACAGGGTCTGACGGGGAGCTGTTTTTT.

In this sample, this clone turned up a few times. V usage is TRBV11-1 and J usage is TRBJ2-1; 9 bases agree with TRBD2. The CDR3 length is 15 residues. V lost 4 bases, J lost 4 bases, and 5 bases stayed unmatched. Germline V lookup: CDR1 SGHAT, CDR2 FQDESV (reference sequence). CDR3 DNA sequence: TGTGCCAGCAGCTATCTAGCGGGACCTTACAATGAGCAGTTCTTC. Translated: CASSYLAGPYNEQFF.

The chain employs TRBV5-1 and TRBJ2-7, with TRBD2 matching 9 bases. Germline assignment: CDR1 SGHRS and CDR2 YFSETQ. The CDR3 is 17 amino acids. V lost 3 bases to trimming and J lost 1 base; unmatched junction nucleotides: 11. The CDR3 reads CASSSSLSGRRSYEQYF. The CDR3 DNA is TGCGCCAGCAGCTCCTCATTAAGCGGGAGGCGATCCTACGAGCAGTACTTC.

The rearrangement links TRBV7-8 to TRBJ2-7, with D possibly matching TRBD2 (5 bases). The CDR3 extends over 14 amino acids. Germline V CDR1 and CDR2: SGHVS, FQNEAQ. Trimming removed 2 bases from V and 0 bases from J, with 8 bases in between. CDR3 bases: TGTGCCAGCAGCTTACCGGGATCCTCCTACGAGCAGTACTTC. This codes for CASSLPGSSYEQYF.

Only a few counts were recorded for this clone. This rearrangement joins TRBV7-9 to TRBJ1-6, with D possibly being TRBD1 (6 bases). CDR3 length: 15 residues. Germline CDR1 is SEHNR and CDR2 is FQNEAQ (reference sequence). Trimming cost V 3 bases and J 9 bases, with 15 bases left between them. The chain's CDR3 is CASSFSGDRPSPLHF. The CDR3 DNA is TGTGCCAGCAGCTTCTCCGGTGACAGGCCTTCACCCCTCCACTTT.